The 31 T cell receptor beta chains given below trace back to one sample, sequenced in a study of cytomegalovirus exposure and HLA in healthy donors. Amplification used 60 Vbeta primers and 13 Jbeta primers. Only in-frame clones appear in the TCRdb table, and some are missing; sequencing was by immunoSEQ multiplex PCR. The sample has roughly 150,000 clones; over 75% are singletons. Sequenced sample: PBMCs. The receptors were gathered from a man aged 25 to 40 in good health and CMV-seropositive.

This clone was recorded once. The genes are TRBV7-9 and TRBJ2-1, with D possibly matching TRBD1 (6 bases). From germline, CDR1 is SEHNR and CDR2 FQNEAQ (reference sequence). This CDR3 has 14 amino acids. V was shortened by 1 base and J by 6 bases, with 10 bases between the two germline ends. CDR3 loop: CASSLVDSFNEQFF. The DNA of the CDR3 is TGTGCCAGCAGCTTAGTGGACAGTTTCAATGAGCAGTTCTTC.

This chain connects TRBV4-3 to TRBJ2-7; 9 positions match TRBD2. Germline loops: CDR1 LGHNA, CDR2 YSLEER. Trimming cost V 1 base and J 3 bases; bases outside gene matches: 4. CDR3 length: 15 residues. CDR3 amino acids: CASSQVGGGGYEQYF. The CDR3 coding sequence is TGCGCCAGCAGCCAAGTCGGCGGGGGGGGCTACGAGCAGTACTTC.

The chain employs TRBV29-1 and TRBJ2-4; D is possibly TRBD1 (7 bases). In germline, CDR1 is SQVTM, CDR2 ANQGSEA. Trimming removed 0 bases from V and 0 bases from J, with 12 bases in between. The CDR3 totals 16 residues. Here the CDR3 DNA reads TGCAGCGTTGAAGACAGGGGGGCCCTAGCCAAAAACATTCAGTACTTC. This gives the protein CSVEDRGALAKNIQYF.

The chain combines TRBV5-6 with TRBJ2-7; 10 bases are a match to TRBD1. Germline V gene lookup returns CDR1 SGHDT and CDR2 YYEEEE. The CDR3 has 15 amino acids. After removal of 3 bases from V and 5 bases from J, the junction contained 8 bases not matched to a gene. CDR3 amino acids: CASSSPGTGVNEQYF. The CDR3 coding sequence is TGTGCCAGCAGCTCCCCCGGGACAGGGGTGAACGAGCAGTACTTC.

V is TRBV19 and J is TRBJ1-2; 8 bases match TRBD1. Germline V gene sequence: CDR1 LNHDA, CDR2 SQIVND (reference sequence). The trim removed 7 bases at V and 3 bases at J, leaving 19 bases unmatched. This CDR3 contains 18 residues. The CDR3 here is CASTAGQALFEGDYGYTF. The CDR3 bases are TGTGCCAGTACCGCGGGACAGGCTTTATTTGAAGGTGACTATGGCTACACCTTC.

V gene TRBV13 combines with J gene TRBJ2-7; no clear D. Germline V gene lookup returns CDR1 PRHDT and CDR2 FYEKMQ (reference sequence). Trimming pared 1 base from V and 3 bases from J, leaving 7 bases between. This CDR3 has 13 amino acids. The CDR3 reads CASSLVVGYEQYF. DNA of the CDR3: TGTGCCAGCAGCTTAGTAGTCGGCTACGAGCAGTACTTC.

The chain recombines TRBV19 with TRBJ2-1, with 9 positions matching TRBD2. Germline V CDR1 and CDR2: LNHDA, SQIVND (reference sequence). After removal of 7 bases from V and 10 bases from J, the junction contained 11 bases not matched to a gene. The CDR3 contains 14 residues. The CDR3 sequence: CASKRREGLGEQFF. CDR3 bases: TGTGCCAGTAAGAGGCGGGAGGGCCTAGGGGAGCAGTTCTTC. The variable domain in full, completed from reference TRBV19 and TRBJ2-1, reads DGGITQSPKYLFRKEGQNVTLSCEQNLNHDAMYWYRQDPGQGLRLIYYSQIVNDFQKGDIAEGYSVSREKKESFPLTVTSAQKNPTAFYLCASKRREGLGEQFFGPGTRLTVL.

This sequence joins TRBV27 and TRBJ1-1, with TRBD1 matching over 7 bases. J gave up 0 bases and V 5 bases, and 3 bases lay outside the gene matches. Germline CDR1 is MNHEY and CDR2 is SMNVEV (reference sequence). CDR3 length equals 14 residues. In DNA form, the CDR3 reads TGTGCCAGCAGTCACAGGGGAATGAACACTGAAGCTTTCTTT. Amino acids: CASSHRGMNTEAFF.

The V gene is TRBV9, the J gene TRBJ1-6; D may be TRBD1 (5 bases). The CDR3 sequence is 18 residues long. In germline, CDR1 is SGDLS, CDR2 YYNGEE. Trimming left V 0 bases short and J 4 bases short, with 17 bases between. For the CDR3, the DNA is TGTGCCAGCAGCGTAGAGTCAGGGTTGGTTCCTTATAATTCACCCCTCCACTTT. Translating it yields CASSVESGLVPYNSPLHF.

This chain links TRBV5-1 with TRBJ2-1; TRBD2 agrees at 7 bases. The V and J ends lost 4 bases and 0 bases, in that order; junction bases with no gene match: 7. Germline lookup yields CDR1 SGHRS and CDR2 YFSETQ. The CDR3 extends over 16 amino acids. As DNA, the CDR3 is TGCGCCAGCAGCCCGAGCGGGGCAAGCTCCTACAATGAGCAGTTCTTC. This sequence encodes CASSPSGASSYNEQFF.

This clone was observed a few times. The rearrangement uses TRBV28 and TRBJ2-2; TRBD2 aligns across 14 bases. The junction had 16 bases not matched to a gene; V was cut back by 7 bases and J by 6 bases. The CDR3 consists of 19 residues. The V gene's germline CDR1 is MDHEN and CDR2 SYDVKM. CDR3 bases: TGTGCCAGCACCCCGGTCAGGCTGACTAGCGGGAGGGCCCCCGGGGAGCTGTTTTTT. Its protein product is CASTPVRLTSGRAPGELFF.

CDR3 DNA sequence: TGTGCCAGCAGCTTGGCGAATGAGCAGTTCTTC. It codes for CASSLANEQFF. The chain is built from TRBV5-4 and TRBJ2-1, with D unclear. Germline values: CDR1 SGHNT, CDR2 YYREEE (reference sequence). The CDR3 spans 11 residues. V lost 0 bases and J 7 bases, leaving 2 bases between the germline ends.

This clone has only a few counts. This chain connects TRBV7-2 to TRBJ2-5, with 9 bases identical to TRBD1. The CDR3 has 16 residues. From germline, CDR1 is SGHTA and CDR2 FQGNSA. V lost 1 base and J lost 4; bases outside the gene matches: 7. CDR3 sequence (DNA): TGTGCCAGCAGCTTAGTAAACAGGGGGCTTCGAGAGACCCAGTACTTC. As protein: CASSLVNRGLRETQYF. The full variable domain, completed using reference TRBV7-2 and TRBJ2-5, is GAGVSQSPSNKVTEKGKDVELRCDPISGHTALYWYRQSLGQGLEFLIYFQGNSAPDKSGLPSDRFSAERTGGSVSTLTIQRTQQEDSAVYLCASSLVNRGLRETQYFGPGTRLLVL.

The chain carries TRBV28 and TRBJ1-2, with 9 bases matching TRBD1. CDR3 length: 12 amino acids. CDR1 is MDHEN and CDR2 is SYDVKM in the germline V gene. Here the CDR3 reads CAYRGQGYGYTF. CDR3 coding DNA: TGTGCATACCGGGGACAGGGCTATGGCTACACCTTC.

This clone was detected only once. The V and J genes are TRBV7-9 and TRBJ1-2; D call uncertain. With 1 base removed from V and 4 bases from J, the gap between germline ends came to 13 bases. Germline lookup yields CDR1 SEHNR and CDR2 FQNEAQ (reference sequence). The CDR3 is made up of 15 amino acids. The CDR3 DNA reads TGTGCCAGCAGCTTAGGCCAGCGGTGGGGCTATGGCTACACCTTC. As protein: CASSLGQRWGYGYTF.

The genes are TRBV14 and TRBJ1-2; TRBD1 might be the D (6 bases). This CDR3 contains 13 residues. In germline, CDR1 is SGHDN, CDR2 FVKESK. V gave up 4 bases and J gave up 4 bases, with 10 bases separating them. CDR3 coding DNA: TGTGCCAGCAGCCGAGGACAGCTCTATGGCTACACCTTC. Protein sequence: CASSRGQLYGYTF.

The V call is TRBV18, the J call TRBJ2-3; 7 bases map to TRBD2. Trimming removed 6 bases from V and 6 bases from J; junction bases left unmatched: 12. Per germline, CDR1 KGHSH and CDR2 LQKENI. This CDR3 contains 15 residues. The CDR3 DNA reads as TGTGCCAGCTCCCCCGCAGTCGGGGGAGGGGATACGCAGTATTTT. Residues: CASSPAVGGGDTQYF.

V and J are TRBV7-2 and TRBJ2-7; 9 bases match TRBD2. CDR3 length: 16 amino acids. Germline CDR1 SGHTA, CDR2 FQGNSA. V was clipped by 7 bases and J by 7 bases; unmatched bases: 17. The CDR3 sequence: CASTLGGSGGSREQYF. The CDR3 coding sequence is TGTGCCAGCACCCTAGGCGGTAGCGGGGGCTCTAGAGAGCAGTACTTC.

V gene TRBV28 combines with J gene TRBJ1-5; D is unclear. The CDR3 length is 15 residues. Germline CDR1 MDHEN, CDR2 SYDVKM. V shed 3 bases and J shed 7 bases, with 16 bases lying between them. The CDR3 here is CASSFRLGLDQPQHF. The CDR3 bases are TGTGCCAGCAGTTTCCGACTAGGGTTAGACCAGCCCCAGCATTTT.

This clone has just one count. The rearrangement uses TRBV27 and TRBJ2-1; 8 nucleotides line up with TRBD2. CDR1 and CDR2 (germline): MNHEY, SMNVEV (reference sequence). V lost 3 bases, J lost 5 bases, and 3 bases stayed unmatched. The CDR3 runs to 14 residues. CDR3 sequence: CASSFSGINNEQFF. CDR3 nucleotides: TGTGCCAGCAGTTTTAGCGGGATAAACAATGAGCAGTTCTTC.

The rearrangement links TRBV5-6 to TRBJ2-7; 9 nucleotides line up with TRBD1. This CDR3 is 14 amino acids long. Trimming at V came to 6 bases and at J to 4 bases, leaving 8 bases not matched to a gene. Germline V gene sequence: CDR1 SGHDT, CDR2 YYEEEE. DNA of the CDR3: TGTGCCAGCACAAGGACAGGGGATCCTTACGAGCAGTACTTC. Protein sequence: CASTRTGDPYEQYF.

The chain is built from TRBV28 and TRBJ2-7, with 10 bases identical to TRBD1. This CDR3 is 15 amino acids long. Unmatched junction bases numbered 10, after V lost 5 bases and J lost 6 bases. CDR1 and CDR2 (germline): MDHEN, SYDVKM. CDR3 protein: CASSLPTGGKGEQYF. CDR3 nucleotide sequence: TGTGCCAGCAGTCTCCCGACAGGGGGCAAGGGCGAGCAGTACTTC. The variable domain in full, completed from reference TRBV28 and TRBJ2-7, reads DVKVTQSSRYLVKRTGEKVFLECVQDMDHENMFWYRQDPGLGLRLIYFSYDVKMKEKGDIPEGYSVSREKKERFSLILESASTNQTSMYLCASSLPTGGKGEQYFGPGTRLTVT.

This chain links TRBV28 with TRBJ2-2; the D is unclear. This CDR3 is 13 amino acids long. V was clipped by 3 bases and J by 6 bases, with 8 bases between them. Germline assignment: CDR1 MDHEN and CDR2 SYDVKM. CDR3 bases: TGTGCCAGCAGTTTGCAGGTTCCCGGGGAGCTGTTTTTT. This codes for CASSLQVPGELFF.

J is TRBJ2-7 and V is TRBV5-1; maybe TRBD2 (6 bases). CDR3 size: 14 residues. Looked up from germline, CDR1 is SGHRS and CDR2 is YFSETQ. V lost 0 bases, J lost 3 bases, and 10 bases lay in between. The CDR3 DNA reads TGCGCCAGCAGCTTGGAACTAGCTATCTACGAGCAGTACTTC. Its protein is CASSLELAIYEQYF.

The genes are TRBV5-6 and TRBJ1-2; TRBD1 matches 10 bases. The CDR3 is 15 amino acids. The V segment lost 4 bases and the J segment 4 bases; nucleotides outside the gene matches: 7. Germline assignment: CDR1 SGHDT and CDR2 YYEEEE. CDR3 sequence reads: CASSAPGQGIYGYTF. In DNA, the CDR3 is TGTGCCAGCAGCGCCCCGGGACAGGGGATCTATGGCTACACCTTC.

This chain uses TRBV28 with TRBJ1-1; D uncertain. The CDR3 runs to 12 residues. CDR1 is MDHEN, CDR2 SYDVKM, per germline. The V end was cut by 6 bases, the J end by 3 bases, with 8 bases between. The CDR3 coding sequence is TGTGCCAGCAGGCGGTTGGACACTGAAGCTTTCTTT. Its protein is CASRRLDTEAFF. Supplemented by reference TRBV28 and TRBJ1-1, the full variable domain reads DVKVTQSSRYLVKRTGEKVFLECVQDMDHENMFWYRQDPGLGLRLIYFSYDVKMKEKGDIPEGYSVSREKKERFSLILESASTNQTSMYLCASRRLDTEAFFGQGTRLTVV.

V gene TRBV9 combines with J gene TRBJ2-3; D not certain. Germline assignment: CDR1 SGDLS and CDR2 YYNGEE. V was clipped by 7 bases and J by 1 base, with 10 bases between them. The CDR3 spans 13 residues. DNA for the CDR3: TGTGCCAGCGCGAGTTCTGGCACAGATACGCAGTATTTT. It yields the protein CASASSGTDTQYF.

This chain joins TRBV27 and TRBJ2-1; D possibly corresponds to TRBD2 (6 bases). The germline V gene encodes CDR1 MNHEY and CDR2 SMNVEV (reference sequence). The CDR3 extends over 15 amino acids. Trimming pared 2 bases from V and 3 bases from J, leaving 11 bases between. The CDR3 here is CASSLVGGSYNEQFF. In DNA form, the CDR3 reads TGTGCCAGCAGTTTAGTGGGAGGTAGCTACAATGAGCAGTTCTTC.

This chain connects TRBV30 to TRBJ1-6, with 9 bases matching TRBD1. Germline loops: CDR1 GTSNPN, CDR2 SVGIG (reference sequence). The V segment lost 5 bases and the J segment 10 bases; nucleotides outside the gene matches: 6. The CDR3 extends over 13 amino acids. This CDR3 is CAWWDRDGSPLHF. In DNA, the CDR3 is TGTGCCTGGTGGGACAGGGACGGCTCACCCCTCCACTTT.

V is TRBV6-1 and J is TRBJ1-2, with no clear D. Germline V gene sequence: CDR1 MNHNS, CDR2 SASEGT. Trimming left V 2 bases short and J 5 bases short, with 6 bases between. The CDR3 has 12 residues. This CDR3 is CASSESQYGYTF. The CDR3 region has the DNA TGTGCCAGCAGTGAATCGCAGTATGGCTACACCTTC.

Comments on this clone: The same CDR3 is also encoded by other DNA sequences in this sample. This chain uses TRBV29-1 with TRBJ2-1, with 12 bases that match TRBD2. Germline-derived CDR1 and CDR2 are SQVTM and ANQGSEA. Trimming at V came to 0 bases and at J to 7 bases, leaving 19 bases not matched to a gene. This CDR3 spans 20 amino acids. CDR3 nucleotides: TGCAGCGTTGAAGATTTAACCCCAAGGCTAGCGGGAGGGCCGGGGAATGAGCAGTTCTTC. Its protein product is CSVEDLTPRLAGGPGNEQFF.